A selection of T cell receptor beta chains follows, all from one sample in a study of OX40 agonist ivuxolimab in advanced cancers. Measured with immunoSEQ multiplex PCR; TCRdb has only the in-frame clones, and not every one. The sample lists roughly 81,000 clones; approximately 85% were seen once. This specimen consisted of CD4+ or CD8+ T cells sorted from blood, obtained in a trial of the OX40 agonist ivuxolimab. The source is an adult with an advanced solid tumor such as melanoma, head and neck, liver or kidney cancer. CDR3s include the opening cysteine and the closing phenylalanine or tryptophan. Fields, in order: D gene, V gene, clone size, J gene, CDR3 protein, CDR3 DNA. The D gene is left open where the match is weak. For some rows the clone size is stated as once, few or many, or as a class when expanded; others skip it.

D gene: -; V gene: TRBV27; clone size: -; J gene: TRBJ2-1; CDR3 protein: CASSLGFLNNEQFF; CDR3 DNA: TGTGCCAGCAGTTTAGGCTTCCTTAACAATGAGCAGTTCTTC
D gene: TRBD1; V gene: TRBV6-5; clone size: few; J gene: TRBJ1-2; CDR3 protein: CASNEQGGAYGYTF; CDR3 DNA: TGTGCCAGCAACGAACAGGGGGGGGCCTATGGCTACACCTTC
D gene: -; V gene: TRBV15; clone size: -; J gene: TRBJ2-7; CDR3 protein: CATSRDAGTLPYEQYF; CDR3 DNA: TGTGCCACCAGCAGAGACGCTGGCACACTACCCTACGAGCAGTACTTC
D gene: -; V gene: TRBV7-9; clone size: -; J gene: TRBJ2-5; CDR3 protein: CASSYRTPAFGKMGQYF; CDR3 DNA: TGTGCCAGCAGTTATAGGACTCCGGCCTTTGGCAAGATGGGCCAGTACTTC
D gene: TRBD1; V gene: TRBV5-8; clone size: -; J gene: TRBJ1-5; CDR3 protein: CASSWGTGRAGRPDQPQHF; CDR3 DNA: TGTGCCAGCAGCTGGGGGACAGGGCGCGCCGGGCGCCCCGATCAGCCCCAGCATTTT
D gene: -; V gene: TRBV5-8; clone size: -; J gene: TRBJ2-3; CDR3 protein: CASSPGFLTDTQYF; CDR3 DNA: TGTGCCAGCAGCCCCGGGTTCCTCACAGATACGCAGTATTTT
D gene: TRBD1; V gene: TRBV18; clone size: -; J gene: TRBJ2-1; CDR3 protein: CASSPRTGDAEQFF; CDR3 DNA: TGTGCCAGCTCACCGCGGACAGGGGACGCCGAGCAGTTCTTC
D gene: -; V gene: TRBV6-1; clone size: once; J gene: TRBJ1-2; CDR3 protein: CASSDRLGYTF; CDR3 DNA: TGTGCCAGCAGTGACAGGCTTGGCTACACCTTC
D gene: TRBD2; V gene: TRBV4-2; clone size: once; J gene: TRBJ2-2; CDR3 protein: CASSQGRLAGGPSGELFF; CDR3 DNA: TGTGCCAGCAGCCAGGGAAGACTAGCGGGAGGGCCCAGCGGGGAGCTGTTTTTT
D gene: TRBD2; V gene: TRBV7-2; clone size: once; J gene: TRBJ2-7; CDR3 protein: CASSLGLANEQYF; CDR3 DNA: TGTGCCAGCAGCTTAGGACTAGCAAACGAGCAGTACTTC
D gene: -; V gene: TRBV27; clone size: -; J gene: TRBJ2-7; CDR3 protein: CASSFRDTGPLAEQYF; CDR3 DNA: TGTGCCAGCAGTTTCCGGGACACCGGTCCCCTCGCCGAGCAGTACTTC
D gene: TRBD2; V gene: TRBV9; clone size: -; J gene: TRBJ2-3; CDR3 protein: CASSVGLAEDTQYF; CDR3 DNA: TGTGCCAGCAGCGTAGGGCTAGCGGAAGATACGCAGTATTTT
D gene: -; V gene: TRBV7-9; clone size: -; J gene: TRBJ1-5; CDR3 protein: CASGTGDPNQPQHF; CDR3 DNA: TGTGCCAGCGGAACCGGGGACCCCAATCAGCCCCAGCATTTT
D gene: TRBD1; V gene: TRBV7-9; clone size: -; J gene: TRBJ1-6; CDR3 protein: CASSLVIGQGNGSPLHF; CDR3 DNA: TGTGCCAGCAGCTTAGTGATAGGACAGGGAAATGGATCACCCCTCCACTTT
D gene: TRBD1; V gene: TRBV10-3; clone size: -; J gene: TRBJ2-2; CDR3 protein: CAIKGTGSTGELFF; CDR3 DNA: TGTGCCATCAAAGGGACAGGCAGCACCGGGGAGCTGTTTTTT
D gene: -; V gene: TRBV4-1; clone size: -; J gene: TRBJ1-4; CDR3 protein: CASSQDSGVSYEKLFF; CDR3 DNA: TGCGCCAGCAGCCAAGATTCGGGGGTCTCATATGAAAAACTGTTTTTT
D gene: -; V gene: TRBV13; clone size: -; J gene: TRBJ2-5; CDR3 protein: CASSFIAARQETQYF; CDR3 DNA: TGTGCCAGCAGCTTTATTGCGGCGAGACAAGAGACCCAGTACTTC
D gene: TRBD1; V gene: TRBV19; clone size: -; J gene: TRBJ2-2; CDR3 protein: CASSKRGQGNTGELFF; CDR3 DNA: TGTGCCAGTAGTAAAAGGGGACAGGGCAACACCGGGGAGCTGTTTTTT
D gene: TRBD1; V gene: TRBV27; clone size: -; J gene: TRBJ2-1; CDR3 protein: CASSTPRDRARNEQFF; CDR3 DNA: TGTGCCAGCAGTACACCCCGGGACAGGGCTAGGAATGAGCAGTTCTTC
D gene: -; V gene: TRBV6-1; clone size: -; J gene: TRBJ2-7; CDR3 protein: CASSEGGSLNYEQYF; CDR3 DNA: TGTGCCAGCAGTGAGGGTGGGAGCCTTAACTACGAGCAGTACTTC
D gene: TRBD2; V gene: TRBV29-1; clone size: once; J gene: TRBJ2-7; CDR3 protein: CSVKGGGTSGPYEQYF; CDR3 DNA: TGCAGCGTTAAAGGGGGAGGGACTAGCGGGCCTTACGAGCAGTACTTC
D gene: -; V gene: TRBV10-3; clone size: -; J gene: TRBJ1-1; CDR3 protein: CAISESNDGLTAFF; CDR3 DNA: TGTGCCATCAGTGAGAGCAATGACGGACTAACAGCTTTCTTT
D gene: TRBD1; V gene: TRBV27; clone size: -; J gene: TRBJ2-1; CDR3 protein: CASSLDRDPYNEQFF; CDR3 DNA: TGTGCCAGCAGTCTCGACAGGGACCCCTACAATGAGCAGTTCTTC
D gene: TRBD1; V gene: TRBV27; clone size: -; J gene: TRBJ1-2; CDR3 protein: CASSPTRTGNYGYTF; CDR3 DNA: TGTGCCAGCAGTCCAACCAGGACAGGAAACTATGGCTACACCTTC
D gene: -; V gene: TRBV5-1; clone size: -; J gene: TRBJ2-7; CDR3 protein: CASSLDATSYGQYF; CDR3 DNA: TGCGCCAGCAGCTTGGATGCCACCTCCTACGGGCAGTACTTC
D gene: -; V gene: TRBV27; clone size: -; J gene: TRBJ2-1; CDR3 protein: CASSLLDQRNEQFF; CDR3 DNA: TGTGCCAGCAGTCTATTGGACCAGCGTAATGAGCAGTTCTTC
D gene: -; V gene: TRBV19; clone size: once; J gene: TRBJ2-1; CDR3 protein: CASSIGASKSYNEQFF; CDR3 DNA: TGTGCCAGTAGTATAGGAGCTAGTAAGTCCTACAATGAGCAGTTCTTC
D gene: -; V gene: TRBV19; clone size: -; J gene: TRBJ1-1; CDR3 protein: CASSPGGYTEAFF; CDR3 DNA: TGTGCCAGTAGTCCTGGAGGGTACACTGAAGCTTTCTTT
D gene: TRBD1; V gene: TRBV18; clone size: -; J gene: TRBJ2-7; CDR3 protein: CASSPGLTGREQYF; CDR3 DNA: TGTGCCAGCTCACCTGGCTTGACAGGGCGCGAGCAGTACTTC
D gene: -; V gene: TRBV7-2; clone size: -; J gene: TRBJ1-2; CDR3 protein: CASSPDPAGWYGYTF; CDR3 DNA: TGTGCCAGCAGCCCCGACCCGGCAGGCTGGTATGGCTACACCTTC
D gene: -; V gene: TRBV7-6; clone size: -; J gene: TRBJ2-5; CDR3 protein: CASRYRDWETQYF; CDR3 DNA: TGTGCCAGCAGATATAGAGATTGGGAGACCCAGTACTTC
D gene: -; V gene: TRBV7-9; clone size: -; J gene: TRBJ2-1; CDR3 protein: CASSLVSGGNEQFF; CDR3 DNA: TGTGCCAGCAGCTTAGTTTCCGGAGGGAATGAGCAGTTCTTC
D gene: -; V gene: TRBV7-2; clone size: -; J gene: TRBJ1-1; CDR3 protein: CASSLAGVRGQGTEAFF; CDR3 DNA: TGTGCCAGCAGCTTAGCCGGCGTGAGGGGCCAGGGGACTGAAGCTTTCTTT
D gene: TRBD1; V gene: TRBV27; clone size: -; J gene: TRBJ2-7; CDR3 protein: CASSLISHRDRGDEQYF; CDR3 DNA: TGTGCCAGCAGTTTAATAAGCCACCGGGACAGGGGTGACGAGCAGTACTTC
D gene: -; V gene: TRBV2; clone size: once; J gene: TRBJ1-5; CDR3 protein: CASSENSNQPQHF; CDR3 DNA: TGTGCCAGCAGTGAAAACAGTAATCAGCCCCAGCATTTT
D gene: -; V gene: TRBV19; clone size: -; J gene: TRBJ1-2; CDR3 protein: CASSMVNGGYTF; CDR3 DNA: TGTGCCAGTAGTATGGTCAACGGAGGCTACACCTTC
D gene: TRBD1; V gene: TRBV6-6; clone size: -; J gene: TRBJ1-1; CDR3 protein: CASSPQGALGAFF; CDR3 DNA: TGTGCCAGCAGTCCACAGGGGGCCCTAGGAGCTTTCTTT
D gene: -; V gene: TRBV6-5; clone size: -; J gene: TRBJ1-2; CDR3 protein: CASSYSGPLQGYTF; CDR3 DNA: TGTGCCAGCAGTTACTCGGGACCGCTCCAGGGCTACACCTTC
D gene: TRBD1; V gene: TRBV6-6; clone size: -; J gene: TRBJ1-1; CDR3 protein: CASSQPGQGMNTEAFF; CDR3 DNA: TGTGCCAGCAGTCAGCCCGGACAGGGTATGAACACTGAAGCTTTCTTT
D gene: TRBD1; V gene: TRBV18; clone size: -; J gene: TRBJ1-3; CDR3 protein: CASSPPRTGGNTIYF; CDR3 DNA: TGTGCCAGCTCACCCCCGCGGACAGGGGGAAACACCATATATTTT
D gene: -; V gene: TRBV5-4; clone size: -; J gene: TRBJ1-6; CDR3 protein: CASSSWGLGNSPLHF; CDR3 DNA: TGTGCCAGCAGTTCGTGGGGCCTCGGGAATTCACCCCTCCACTTT
D gene: TRBD2; V gene: TRBV15; clone size: -; J gene: TRBJ2-6; CDR3 protein: CATSRNLAGVNGANVLTF; CDR3 DNA: TGTGCCACCAGCAGAAATCTAGCGGGAGTGAACGGGGCCAACGTCCTGACTTTC
D gene: -; V gene: TRBV6-9; clone size: -; J gene: TRBJ1-6; CDR3 protein: CASSYSRTVNSPLHF; CDR3 DNA: TGTGCCAGCAGTTACTCAAGGACGGTCAATTCACCCCTCCACTTT
D gene: -; V gene: TRBV7-2; clone size: -; J gene: TRBJ2-7; CDR3 protein: CASSLPYYEQYF; CDR3 DNA: TGTGCCAGCAGCTTACCTTACTACGAGCAGTACTTC
D gene: -; V gene: TRBV6-1; clone size: -; J gene: TRBJ1-3; CDR3 protein: CASSRGLGNTIYF; CDR3 DNA: TGTGCCAGCAGTAGGGGACTTGGAAACACCATATATTTT
D gene: -; V gene: TRBV9; clone size: -; J gene: TRBJ2-3; CDR3 protein: CATSPQDSDTQYF; CDR3 DNA: TGTGCCACCTCCCCCCAAGACTCAGATACGCAGTATTTT
D gene: -; V gene: TRBV10-3; clone size: -; J gene: TRBJ2-3; CDR3 protein: CAISESRGFPDTQYF; CDR3 DNA: TGTGCCATCAGTGAATCCAGGGGCTTCCCAGATACGCAGTATTTT
D gene: -; V gene: TRBV29-1; clone size: once; J gene: TRBJ1-1; CDR3 protein: CSVVRGNTEAFF; CDR3 DNA: TGCAGCGTTGTAAGGGGGAACACTGAAGCTTTCTTT
D gene: TRBD1; V gene: TRBV10-3; clone size: -; J gene: TRBJ1-1; CDR3 protein: CAISSTGVGTEAFF; CDR3 DNA: TGTGCCATCAGCTCAACAGGGGTCGGCACTGAAGCTTTCTTT
D gene: -; V gene: TRBV19; clone size: -; J gene: TRBJ1-3; CDR3 protein: CASSAGGVGNTIYF; CDR3 DNA: TGTGCCAGTAGTGCGGGGGGGGTTGGAAACACCATATATTTT
D gene: TRBD1; V gene: TRBV18; clone size: once; J gene: TRBJ2-7; CDR3 protein: CASSSRTGWDEQYF; CDR3 DNA: TGTGCCAGCTCTTCCCGGACAGGGTGGGACGAGCAGTACTTC
D gene: -; V gene: TRBV6-5; clone size: -; J gene: TRBJ2-2; CDR3 protein: CASSYSTGLNTGELFF; CDR3 DNA: TGTGCCAGCAGTTACTCGACAGGTTTAAACACCGGGGAGCTGTTTTTT
D gene: -; V gene: TRBV19; clone size: -; J gene: TRBJ2-7; CDR3 protein: CASSPGTQSYEQYF; CDR3 DNA: TGTGCCAGTAGCCCCGGGACACAGTCCTACGAGCAGTACTTC
D gene: TRBD1; V gene: TRBV5-6; clone size: -; J gene: TRBJ1-1; CDR3 protein: CASSQPYLTGENTEAFF; CDR3 DNA: TGTGCCAGCAGTCAGCCTTACCTTACAGGGGAAAACACTGAAGCTTTCTTT
D gene: -; V gene: TRBV4-1; clone size: -; J gene: TRBJ2-2; CDR3 protein: CASSPPGAGTGELFF; CDR3 DNA: TGCGCCAGCAGCCCACCCGGGGCGGGCACCGGGGAGCTGTTTTTT
D gene: TRBD2; V gene: TRBV7-2; clone size: -; J gene: TRBJ2-5; CDR3 protein: CASSPRLAAEETQYF; CDR3 DNA: TGTGCCAGCAGCCCTAGACTAGCGGCCGAAGAGACCCAGTACTTC
D gene: -; V gene: TRBV18; clone size: -; J gene: TRBJ1-1; CDR3 protein: CASSTLGERESEAFF; CDR3 DNA: TGTGCCAGCTCAACTTTGGGAGAGCGGGAATCTGAAGCTTTCTTT
D gene: -; V gene: TRBV10-2; clone size: -; J gene: TRBJ2-6; CDR3 protein: CASRTPGRESSGANVLTF; CDR3 DNA: TGCGCCAGCAGGACGCCGGGACGGGAAAGCTCTGGGGCCAACGTCCTGACTTTC
D gene: -; V gene: TRBV5-4; clone size: -; J gene: TRBJ2-7; CDR3 protein: CASSSGTIYEQYF; CDR3 DNA: TGTGCCAGCAGCTCAGGAACCATCTACGAGCAGTACTTC